This T cell receptor beta chain was sequenced in a study of blood T cell repertoires in COVID-19. Study as a whole: From the United States, Italy and Spain came samples of acute and convalescent COVID-19.

Trimming took 6 bases from V and 13 from J; bases not matched to a gene: 8. Germline lookup yields CDR1 MRHNA and CDR2 SNTAGT. This CDR3 spans 13 amino acids. Sequencing used immunoSEQ multiplex PCR; TCRdb keeps in-frame clones, though not all of them. The sample shows some 64,000 clones, around nine tenths of them seen only once. The sequenced sample consisted of peripheral blood. The sequence came from an older man with acute or convalescent COVID-19. J is TRBJ2-1 and V is TRBV6-4; 11 bases are a match to TRBD2. The CDR3 DNA reads TGTGCCAGCAGCTCCGAGACTAGCGGGAAACAGTTCTTC. Its translation is CASSSETSGKQFF.